The clone carrying this TCR beta chain was seen only a few times. This entry belongs to a study of response to subunit inactivated influenza vaccine. Germline CDR1 is MNHEY and CDR2 is SVGEGT. CDR3 size: 22 residues. V gave up 0 bases and J gave up 4 bases, with 34 bases separating them. TCRdb reprocessed the RT-PCR reads via MiXCR and lists one record per CDR3 protein. The repertoire holds a few hundred thousand distinct CDR3 sequences, with 13% to 15% as singletons. The genes are TRBV6-2 or TRBV6-3 and TRBJ2-7; D may be TRBD2 (5 bases). This receptor was taken from a man in his fifties who received an inactivated influenza vaccine. Specimen: PBMCs from blood, collected about 11 days after vaccination. CDR3 loop: CASSYSTLFEASSWTGGYEQYF. The CDR3 bases are TGTGCCAGCAGTTACTCGACGTTGTTCGAGGCTAGCTCGTGGACCGGTGGGTACGAGCAGTACTTC.